This is a list of T cell receptor beta chains from one sample in a study of post-analysis software for immune sequencing data. A single record per CDR3 protein comes from TCRdb applying MiXCR to the PCR reads. The sample includes roughly 800,000 distinct CDR3 sequences, roughly half of them seen just once. The specimen was blood. The receptors shown here come from a girl aged 5-17 years with multiple sclerosis. The CDR3 runs from the conserved cysteine through the conserved F or W. Fields, in order: J gene, clone size, D gene, CDR3 length, V gene, CDR3 DNA, CDR3 protein. A D gene is named only where the DNA matches it firmly. Clone size, where shown, is once, few, many, or a class for clones that have expanded.

TRBJ2-7,few,TRBD2,16,TRBV9,TGTGCCAGCAGCGTCGGACTAGCGGGACCCTCCTACGAGCAGTACTTC,CASSVGLAGPSYEQYF
TRBJ2-7,few,TRBD1,13,TRBV7-9,TGTGCCAGCAGTACCGGGACAGACTACGAGCAGTACTTC,CASSTGTDYEQYF
TRBJ2-7,-,TRBD1,13,TRBV29-1,TGCAGCGTTGAATCTACAGGGGACTACGAGCAGTACTTC,CSVESTGDYEQYF
TRBJ2-7,-,TRBD1,16,TRBV10-3,TGTGCCATCAGTGAGTCGTCGGGACAGGGCAATTACGAGCAGTACTTC,CAISESSGQGNYEQYF
TRBJ2-5,-,-,12,TRBV11-1,TGTGCCAGCAGCCCCCGTACCGAGGCCCAGTACTTC,CASSPRTEAQYF
TRBJ2-1,few,TRBD2,18,TRBV5-1,TGCGCCAGCAGCGCGGGATCCCCAGGGACTAGCTCCTACAATGAGCAGTTCTTC,CASSAGSPGTSSYNEQFF
TRBJ2-3,many,-,12,TRBV5-1,TGCGCCAGCAGCCGGAGTACAGATACGCAGTATTTT,CASSRSTDTQYF
TRBJ2-5,-,-,16,TRBV29-1,TGCAGCGTTGAAGGGGAGATAGGGAATCCCCAAGAGACCCAGTACTTC,CSVEGEIGNPQETQYF
TRBJ2-4,-,-,12,TRBV28,TGTGCCAGCAGTTTATCTCAGTACATTCAGTACTTC,CASSLSQYIQYF
TRBJ2-7,-,-,14,TRBV5-5,TGTGCCAGCAGCGGCCGGACAGTACACTACGAGCAGTACTTC,CASSGRTVHYEQYF
TRBJ2-1,-,-,14,TRBV29-1,TGCAGCGTTGAAAATGGGGTGTCCTACAATGAGCAGTTCTTC,CSVENGVSYNEQFF
TRBJ1-2,few,-,15,TRBV4-1,TGCGCCAGCAGCCAAGATGGGACGGCCCCAATTGGCTACACCTTC,CASSQDGTAPIGYTF